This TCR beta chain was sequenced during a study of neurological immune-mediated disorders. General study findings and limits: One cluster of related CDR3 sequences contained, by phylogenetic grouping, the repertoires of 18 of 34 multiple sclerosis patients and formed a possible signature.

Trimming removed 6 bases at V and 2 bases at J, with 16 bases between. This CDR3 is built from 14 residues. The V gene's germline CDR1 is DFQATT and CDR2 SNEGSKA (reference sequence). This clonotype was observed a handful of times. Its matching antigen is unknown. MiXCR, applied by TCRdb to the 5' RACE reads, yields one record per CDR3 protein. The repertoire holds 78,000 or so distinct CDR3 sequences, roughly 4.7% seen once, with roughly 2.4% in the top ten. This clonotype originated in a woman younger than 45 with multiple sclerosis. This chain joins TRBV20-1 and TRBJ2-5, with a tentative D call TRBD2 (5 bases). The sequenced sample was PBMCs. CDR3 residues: CSAPDSSSQETQYF. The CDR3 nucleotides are TGCAGTGCCCCCGATTCTAGCTCTCAAGAGACCCAGTACTTC.